This entry lists 27 T cell receptor beta chains sequenced from one sample in a study of T cell responses to AZD1222 COVID-19 vaccine. The method was immunoSEQ multiplex PCR; TCRdb's version includes in-frame clones alone and lacks a portion of them. Of roughly 140,000 clones in the sample, more than 75% were seen once. This material consisted of peripheral blood, taken on day 0 of AZD1222 vaccination. These TCRs come from an adult in good health.

This chain uses TRBV7-9 with TRBJ1-6; no reliable D call. The germline gives CDR1 SEHNR, CDR2 FQNEAQ (reference sequence). This CDR3 spans 17 amino acids. Trimming took 0 bases from V and 0 from J, leaving 9 bases between them. CDR3 nucleotide sequence: TGTGCCAGCAGCTTAGCGGGCACCATCTCCTATAATTCACCCCTCCACTTT. Protein: CASSLAGTISYNSPLHF.

The V and J genes are TRBV4-1 and TRBJ1-4; D gene uncertain. There are 13 residues in the CDR3. Trimming left V 4 bases short and J 8 bases short, with 11 bases between. Per the germline V gene, CDR1 is MGHRA and CDR2 is YSYEKL. The CDR3 reads CASSLTLFEKLFF. CDR3 nucleotides: TGCGCCAGCAGCCTCACCTTATTCGAAAAACTGTTTTTT.

The chain is built from TRBV12-3 or TRBV12-4 and TRBJ1-4; D gene unclear. V dropped 6 bases and J dropped 11 bases, with 13 bases sitting between them. The CDR3 length is 12 residues. As DNA, the CDR3 is TGTGCCAGCAGCCTTGCGGCGTGGAAACTGTTTTTT. This encodes CASSLAAWKLFF.

This clone was recorded once. CDR3 in DNA: TGCGCCAGCAGCTTGGGCCAGGGGGATTCACCCCTCCACTTT. The encoded protein is CASSLGQGDSPLHF. The chain is built from TRBV5-1 and TRBJ1-6; 7 positions agree with TRBD1. Per the germline V gene, CDR1 is SGHRS and CDR2 is YFSETQ. This CDR3 has 14 residues. V was clipped by 0 bases and J by 8 bases; unmatched bases: 2. Full variable domain (missing parts from reference TRBV5-1 and TRBJ1-6): KAGVTQTPRYLIKTRGQQVTLSCSPISGHRSVSWYQQTPGQGLQFLFEYFSETQRNKGNFPGRFSGRQFSNSRSEMNVSTLELGDSALYLCASSLGQGDSPLHFGNGTRLTVT.

This clone was recorded once. V usage is TRBV19 and J usage is TRBJ2-1; 10 bases fit TRBD2. Germline lookup yields CDR1 LNHDA and CDR2 SQIVND (reference sequence). There are 18 residues in the CDR3. Trimming at V came to 3 bases and at J to 2 bases, leaving 10 bases not matched to a gene. The CDR3 DNA follows: TGTGCCAGTAGTATGGGGACAATAGCGGGAGGCCCCTACAATGAGCAGTTCTTC. Translating it yields CASSMGTIAGGPYNEQFF.

This chain uses TRBV7-9 with TRBJ2-3; no clear D. Trimming cost V 3 bases and J 2 bases, with 6 bases left between them. Germline lookup yields CDR1 SEHNR and CDR2 FQNEAQ (reference sequence). CDR3 size: 13 residues. CDR3 nucleotides: TGTGCCAGCAGCTTGCAGAACACAGATACGCAGTATTTT. Its protein product is CASSLQNTDTQYF.

This clone was observed once. This sequence joins TRBV7-2 and TRBJ2-2; no reliable D call. The germline CDR1 and CDR2 sequences are SGHTA and FQGNSA. The CDR3 loop spans 14 amino acids. V was cut by 4 bases and J by 0 bases, with 6 bases left in between. DNA of the CDR3: TGTGCCAGCAGCTCCGTCGCGAACACCGGGGAGCTGTTTTTT. Amino acids: CASSSVANTGELFF. Full variable domain (outside the CDR3, taken from reference TRBV7-2 and TRBJ2-2): GAGVSQSPSNKVTEKGKDVELRCDPISGHTALYWYRQSLGQGLEFLIYFQGNSAPDKSGLPSDRFSAERTGGSVSTLTIQRTQQEDSAVYLCASSSVANTGELFFGEGSRLTVL.

The gene calls are TRBV11-2 and TRBJ1-2; 10 nucleotides line up with TRBD1. The CDR3 covers 14 residues. Germline values: CDR1 SGHAT, CDR2 FQNNGV. J was trimmed by 5 bases and V by 5 bases; bases with no gene match: 5. CDR3 DNA sequence: TGTGCCAGCAGCGTTCCGGGACAGGGGTATGGCTACACCTTC. It codes for CASSVPGQGYGYTF.

This clone showed up just once. Distinct nucleotide sequences in the sample also encode this CDR3. The chain combines TRBV24-1 with TRBJ1-5; D remains unclear. From germline, CDR1 is KGHDR and CDR2 SFDVKD. V was trimmed by 2 bases and J by 2 bases, leaving 3 bases between them. The CDR3 spans 13 residues. CDR3 protein: CATSDSGNQPQHF. CDR3 coding DNA: TGTGCCACCAGTGATTCTGGCAATCAGCCCCAGCATTTT.

The V call is TRBV28, the J call TRBJ2-7; 10 bases are shared with TRBD1. Germline V gene sequence: CDR1 MDHEN, CDR2 SYDVKM. The CDR3 spans 15 residues. Trimming cost V 5 bases and J 4 bases; bases outside gene matches: 8. This CDR3 is CASSGSGTGVYEQYF. CDR3 coding DNA: TGTGCCAGCAGTGGATCCGGGACAGGGGTTTACGAGCAGTACTTC.

In its sample, this clone was seen a few times. The chain links TRBV7-8 to TRBJ2-1; no definite D call. This CDR3 comprises 14 residues. CDR1 is SGHVS, CDR2 FQNEAQ, per germline. The V gene lost 6 bases and the J gene lost 6 bases, with 15 bases spanning the gap. CDR3 amino acids: CASSSIAMGNEQFF. The DNA of the CDR3 is TGTGCCAGCAGTTCCATAGCTATGGGCAATGAGCAGTTCTTC.

The CDR3 nucleotides read TGTGCCAGTAGCCAAGCCGGGGTCGGAAACACCATATATTTT. This gives the protein CASSQAGVGNTIYF. This chain links TRBV19 with TRBJ1-3; no clear D. Germline V gene lookup returns CDR1 LNHDA and CDR2 SQIVND (reference sequence). The length of the CDR3 is 14 residues. Trimming cost V 6 bases and J 4 bases, with 13 bases left between them.

J is TRBJ2-5 and V is TRBV7-9; TRBD1 aligns across 10 bases. Germline V gene data show CDR1 as SEHNR and CDR2 as FQNEAQ (reference sequence). Trimming at V came to 8 bases and at J to 4 bases, leaving 10 bases not matched to a gene. The CDR3 is 15 residues long. CDR3 sequence: CASGRGQGFRETQYF. The CDR3 coding sequence is TGTGCCAGCGGCCGGGGACAGGGGTTCCGAGAGACCCAGTACTTC.

The rearrangement uses TRBV6-5 and TRBJ2-7; 9 nucleotides line up with TRBD1. This CDR3 spans 15 amino acids. V was clipped by 6 bases and J by 4 bases; unmatched bases: 10. CDR1 and CDR2 (germline): MNHEY, SVGAGI. CDR3 DNA sequence: TGTGCCAGCAGAAAAGACAGGGGGGCGGATTACGAGCAGTACTTC. Its translation is CASRKDRGADYEQYF.

The chain links TRBV5-1 to TRBJ2-1, with 12 nucleotides matching TRBD2. The length of the CDR3 is 17 residues. Losses at the gene ends were 3 bases for V and 1 base for J; bases not matched to a gene: 5. Germline CDR1 SGHRS, CDR2 YFSETQ. The CDR3 protein is CASSWAGLAGSYNEQFF. DNA of the CDR3: TGCGCCAGCAGCTGGGCTGGACTAGCGGGATCCTACAATGAGCAGTTCTTC.

The chain carries TRBV4-2 and TRBJ2-3, with 7 bases identical to TRBD2. The CDR3 contains 16 residues. Germline V CDR1 and CDR2: LGHNA, YNFKEQ. Trimming took 1 base from V and 4 from J; bases not matched to a gene: 8. Here the CDR3 DNA reads TGTGCCAGCAGCCAAGTCGAGGGAGGGGTAGCAGATACGCAGTATTTT. Translated, it gives CASSQVEGGVADTQYF.

The rearrangement uses TRBV4-1 and TRBJ2-7; the match to TRBD1 covers 10 bases. This CDR3 has 15 residues. V shed 4 bases and J 3 bases; nucleotides not matched to a gene: 6. CDR1 is MGHRA and CDR2 is YSYEKL in the germline V gene. Here the CDR3 reads CASSPPGTGVYEQYF. The CDR3 DNA reads as TGCGCCAGCAGCCCCCCCGGGACAGGGGTCTACGAGCAGTACTTC.

The chain employs TRBV27 and TRBJ2-2; D is undetermined. The CDR3 covers 12 residues. Trimming shortened V by 3 bases and J by 4 bases, and 3 bases separated the two germline ends. Germline-derived CDR1 and CDR2 are MNHEY and SMNVEV (reference sequence). CDR3 nucleotide sequence: TGTGCCAGCAGTTTCACCACCGGGGAGCTGTTTTTT. Amino acids: CASSFTTGELFF.

To note about this clone: At one boundary the junction diverges from the germline segment, which might be a read error. The chain uses TRBV2 and TRBJ2-5; no reliable D call. This CDR3 region has 14 residues. Germline values: CDR1 SNHLY, CDR2 FYNNEI. Here the CDR3 DNA reads TGTGCCAGCAGGGAAGGCTCCCTTCAAGAGACCCAGTACTTC. This gives the protein CASREGSLQETQYF.

The chain carries TRBV28 and TRBJ2-1, with D tentatively TRBD2 (5 bases). From germline, CDR1 is MDHEN and CDR2 SYDVKM. This CDR3 is 15 amino acids long. Trimming removed 2 bases from V and 3 bases from J, with 11 bases in between. The CDR3 DNA reads TGTGCCAGCAGTTTAGCACTAGGTTACTACAATGAGCAGTTCTTC. Its protein is CASSLALGYYNEQFF. Complete variable domain (other parts from reference TRBV28 and TRBJ2-1): DVKVTQSSRYLVKRTGEKVFLECVQDMDHENMFWYRQDPGLGLRLIYFSYDVKMKEKGDIPEGYSVSREKKERFSLILESASTNQTSMYLCASSLALGYYNEQFFGPGTRLTVL.

This chain connects TRBV30 to TRBJ1-4, with D perhaps TRBD1 (6 bases). The ends were cut back, 1 base at V and 7 bases at J, with 13 bases in the middle. CDR1 GTSNPN and CDR2 SVGIG come from the germline V gene (reference sequence). The CDR3 consists of 14 residues. CDR3 sequence: CAWSGGGAGEKLFF. CDR3 bases: TGTGCCTGGAGTGGTGGGGGGGCAGGTGAAAAACTGTTTTTT.

The chain joins TRBV4-1 to TRBJ1-1; no reliable D call. The V gene lost 5 bases and the J gene lost 3 bases, with 16 bases spanning the gap. The V gene's germline CDR1 is MGHRA and CDR2 YSYEKL. The CDR3 runs 15 residues. The CDR3 region is CASSNTPQIYTEAFF. DNA of the CDR3: TGCGCCAGCAGCAATACCCCACAGATATACACTGAAGCTTTCTTT.

V and J are TRBV7-2 and TRBJ2-1; 7 nucleotides agree with TRBD1. The germline gives CDR1 SGHTA, CDR2 FQGNSA. This CDR3 is 16 amino acids long. Trimming at V came to 4 bases and at J to 2 bases, leaving 8 bases not matched to a gene. The CDR3 spells CASSSPTGSPYNEQFF. The CDR3 nucleotides are TGTGCCAGCAGCTCCCCGACAGGGTCCCCCTACAATGAGCAGTTCTTC.

CDR3 coding DNA: TGTGCCAGCAGCCAAGGGGGCCAGGCAGATACGCAGTATTTT. Translating it yields CASSQGGQADTQYF. The chain links TRBV4-2 to TRBJ2-3; a possible D gene is TRBD1 (5 bases). The V gene's germline CDR1 is LGHNA and CDR2 YNFKEQ. Trimming left V 1 base short and J 4 bases short, with 9 bases between. This CDR3 region has 14 residues.

This chain links TRBV11-2 with TRBJ1-4; possible D gene TRBD1, 5 bases. The CDR3 spans 14 residues. Germline-derived CDR1 and CDR2 are SGHAT and FQNNGV. V dropped 5 bases and J dropped 6 bases, with 13 bases sitting between them. Written as DNA, the CDR3 is TGTGCCAGCAGCCTACAGGTCCGGGATGAAAAACTGTTTTTT. It is translated as CASSLQVRDEKLFF.

This sequence joins TRBV19 and TRBJ2-3; 9 nucleotides align to TRBD2. Germline assignment: CDR1 LNHDA and CDR2 SQIVND (reference sequence). The trim removed 9 bases at V and 0 bases at J, leaving 7 bases unmatched. The CDR3 contains 15 residues. Here the CDR3 reads CASGQTSGSTDTQYF. The CDR3 DNA is TGTGCCAGCGGACAGACTAGCGGTAGCACAGATACGCAGTATTTT.

V usage is TRBV6-2 or TRBV6-3 and J usage is TRBJ1-4, with D possibly TRBD1 on 6 matching bases. CDR3 length: 15 residues. Germline values: CDR1 MNHEY, CDR2 SVGEGT. V shed 0 bases and J shed 5 bases, with 10 bases lying between them. The CDR3 is CASSYSGARNEKLFF. CDR3 coding DNA: TGTGCCAGCAGTTACTCGGGGGCTCGAAATGAAAAACTGTTTTTT.